These 24 T cell receptor beta chains were sequenced from one sample in a study of regulatory T cells in long-lasting Graves disease. Time point specified: persistent/refractory GD, antithyroid drugs over 5 years with positive TRAb. RNA isolated from PBMCs was used to make the TCR library. TCR beta libraries were built with iRepertoire HTBI primers and Arm-PCR of CDR3 regions. TCRdb re-analysed the multiplex PCR reads in MiXCR, keeping a single row per CDR3 protein. Among a few hundred thousand distinct CDR3 sequences, about 21% were seen once, and the ten largest hold more than 13%. The material sequenced was peripheral blood mononuclear cells (PBMCs), taken when the disease was refractory, from a patient treated with antithyroid drugs. These TCRs come from a female donor with Graves disease.

The chain has TRBV6-2 or TRBV6-3 and TRBJ2-1; 7 nucleotides agree with TRBD2. Germline V gene lookup returns CDR1 MNHEY and CDR2 SVGEGT. The CDR3 has 14 residues. Losses at the gene ends were 10 bases for V and 4 bases for J; bases not matched to a gene: 10. The CDR3 nucleotides read TGTGCCACACGACGGGAGGAAGGGTACAATGAGCAGTTCTTC. Its translation: CATRREEGYNEQFF.

The chain joins TRBV7-6 to TRBJ1-4, with D unclear. Trimming shortened V by 1 base and J by 0 bases, and 9 bases separated the two germline ends. The CDR3 spans 16 residues. Looked up from germline, CDR1 is SGHVS and CDR2 is FNYEAQ. The DNA for the CDR3 is TGTGCCAGCAGCTTAGAGAGGGCCGCAACTAATGAAAAACTGTTTTTT. This translates into CASSLERAATNEKLFF.

Ten or more counts support this clonotype. The chain links TRBV6-5 to TRBJ1-1; 7 bases map to TRBD1. Germline trimming cut 6 bases from V and 1 base from J; bases unmatched to any gene: 8. This CDR3 is built from 15 residues. In germline, CDR1 is MNHEY, CDR2 SVGAGI. DNA of the CDR3: TGTGCCAGCAGATACCGGGACAGCTCGAACACTGAAGCTTTCTTT. Its protein product is CASRYRDSSNTEAFF.

This clonotype was recorded many times. The chain links TRBV2 to TRBJ2-5; no firm D call. There are 13 residues in the CDR3. The V end was cut by 5 bases, the J end by 3 bases, with 10 bases between. In germline, CDR1 is SNHLY, CDR2 FYNNEI. The CDR3 DNA sequence: TGTGCCAGCAGTCCCGATCGTAAAGAGACCCAGTACTTC. Its translation is CASSPDRKETQYF.

In this sample, this clonotype turned up many times. The rearrangement uses TRBV10-3 and TRBJ2-2; D may match TRBD1 or TRBD2 (5 bases each). Germline-derived CDR1 and CDR2 are ENHRY and SYGVKD. The CDR3 runs 14 residues. Trimming left V 5 bases short and J 13 bases short, with 20 bases between. This chain's CDR3 is CAISLTQGEGGLFF. The CDR3 DNA follows: TGTGCCATCAGTCTAACCCAGGGAGAGGGCGGGCTGTTTTTT.

As DNA, the CDR3 is TGTGCCAGCATCGGACAGTCTCCTAGCACAGATACGCAGTATTTT. It is translated as CASIGQSPSTDTQYF. The chain couples TRBV28 to TRBJ2-3; TRBD1 might be the D (6 bases). The CDR3 length is 15 residues. Trimming cost V 7 bases and J 0 bases, with 14 bases left between them. Germline V gives CDR1 MDHEN, CDR2 SYDVKM.

This chain connects TRBV9 to TRBJ2-2; D remains ambiguous. The CDR3 is made up of 12 amino acids. Germline CDR1 SGDLS, CDR2 YYNGEE. V lost 7 bases to trimming and J lost 6 bases, with 10 bases between them. Here the CDR3 reads CASAKGPGELFF. CDR3 in DNA: TGTGCCAGCGCGAAGGGCCCCGGGGAGCTGTTTTTT.

The chain combines TRBV6-1 with TRBJ2-6; D remains ambiguous. CDR3 size: 14 residues. The V end was cut by 6 bases, the J end by 2 bases, with 8 bases between. Per germline, CDR1 MNHNS and CDR2 SASEGT. CDR3 bases: TGTGCCAGCAGGCAAGACACTGGGGCCAACGTCCTGACTTTC. Translated, it gives CASRQDTGANVLTF.

This clonotype was observed a single time. J is TRBJ2-6 and V is TRBV12-3 or TRBV12-4, with no clear D. This CDR3 is built from 16 residues. The V gene lost 5 bases and the J gene lost 0 bases, with 11 bases spanning the gap. The CDR3 DNA reads TGTGCCAGCAGTCAAGGGTCCTTCTCTGGGGCCAACGTCCTGACTTTC. It yields the protein CASSQGSFSGANVLTF.

Worth noting for this clonotype: A single base separates this from a much larger clone, so it may be a read error. The chain has TRBV7-2 and TRBJ2-5; D is perhaps TRBD2 (6 bases). Looked up from germline, CDR1 is SGHTA and CDR2 is FQGNSA. There are 15 residues in the CDR3. CDR3 region: CAGSGRDVIVGTQYF. Written as DNA, the CDR3 is TGTGCCGGCAGCGGGCGGGATGTGATAGTCGGGACCCAGTACTTC.

In this sample, this clonotype turned up many times. This chain uses TRBV10-3 with TRBJ2-5; D remains ambiguous. The CDR3 sequence is 16 residues long. The V gene's germline CDR1 is ENHRY and CDR2 SYGVKD. The ends were cut back, 2 bases at V and 4 bases at J, with 17 bases in the middle. The CDR3 loop reads CAISEGSTTNLETQYF. The DNA for the CDR3 is TGTGCCATCAGTGAGGGATCGACCACTAATTTAGAGACCCAGTACTTC.

This clonotype was seen at least ten times. The chain carries TRBV15 and TRBJ1-4; 8 bases agree with TRBD1. The germline gives CDR1 LNHNV, CDR2 YYDKDF (reference sequence). The trim removed 5 bases at V and 7 bases at J, leaving 12 bases unmatched. There are 16 residues in the CDR3. DNA of the CDR3: TGTGCCACCAGCGGACAGGGAACTAGCGTAATTGAAAAACTGTTTTTT. Its translation: CATSGQGTSVIEKLFF.

The gene calls are TRBV20-1 and TRBJ2-5; D gene unclear. With 3 bases removed from V and 2 bases from J, the gap between germline ends came to 10 bases. The CDR3 length is 13 residues. Germline V gene sequence: CDR1 DFQATT, CDR2 SNEGSKA (reference sequence). In DNA, the CDR3 is TGCAGTGCTAGTCGGCCAGGTCAAGAGACCCAGTACTTC. It codes for CSASRPGQETQYF.

This clonotype was counted at least ten times. The chain is built from TRBV4-1 and TRBJ2-5; D possibly corresponds to TRBD1 (6 bases). The CDR3 covers 13 residues. CDR1 MGHRA and CDR2 YSYEKL come from the germline V gene. V lost 3 bases to trimming and J lost 3 bases, with 8 bases between them. The CDR3 sequence: CASSHYREETQYF. The CDR3 coding sequence is TGCGCCAGCAGCCACTACAGGGAAGAGACCCAGTACTTC.

As to this clonotype: Compared with germline, one end of the junction differs, possibly owing to a read error. The gene calls are TRBV5-5 and TRBJ2-1; weak D call: TRBD1 (5 bases). Germline V gene sequence: CDR1 SGHKS, CDR2 YYEKEE (reference sequence). The CDR3 covers 13 residues. CDR3 nucleotides: TGCGCCAGCAGCTTGGGGCAGGACAATGAGCAGTTCTTC. This sequence encodes CASSLGQDNEQFF.

This clonotype was seen at least ten times. V gene TRBV6-1 combines with J gene TRBJ1-1; D ambiguous. V was trimmed by 8 bases and J by 0 bases, leaving 7 bases between them. The CDR3 extends over 12 amino acids. Germline V gene data show CDR1 as MNHNS and CDR2 as SASEGT. CDR3 in amino acids: CASERVNTEAFF. CDR3 bases: TGTGCCAGCGAGAGGGTGAACACTGAAGCTTTCTTT.

This clonotype was seen once. One junction end disagrees with the germline gene, perhaps due to a read error. J is TRBJ2-1 and V is TRBV6-1, with 11 bases fitting TRBD2. The CDR3 is made up of 17 amino acids. In germline, CDR1 is MNHNS, CDR2 SASEGT. CDR3 DNA sequence: TGTGCCAGCAGGTCGACTAGCGGGAAACCCTACAACAATGAGCAGTCCTTC. As protein: CASRSTSGKPYNNEQSF.

This clonotype was counted ten times or more. The CDR3 bases are TGTGCCAGCTCCCGGAGTTCACAGAACACTGAAGCTTTCTTT. Its translation is CASSRSSQNTEAFF. The chain has TRBV6-1 and TRBJ1-1; D ambiguous. Trimming pared 8 bases from V and 1 base from J, leaving 14 bases between. Germline CDR1 is MNHNS and CDR2 is SASEGT. This CDR3 has 14 amino acids.

This clonotype was counted between two and nine times. The V call is TRBV7-9, the J call TRBJ1-1, with D perhaps TRBD1 (5 bases). Germline CDR1 is SEHNR and CDR2 is FQNEAQ (reference sequence). V was shortened by 6 bases and J by 2 bases, with 13 bases between the two germline ends. The CDR3 covers 14 residues. Here the CDR3 reads CASRNRWENTEAFF. The CDR3 DNA reads as TGTGCCAGCAGGAACAGGTGGGAAAACACTGAAGCTTTCTTT.

The chain uses TRBV18 and TRBJ2-7, with a possible D match to TRBD2 (6 bases). CDR3 length: 15 amino acids. Germline CDR1 and CDR2: KGHSH and LQKENI. Trimming shortened V by 6 bases and J by 0 bases, and 15 bases separated the two germline ends. The CDR3 is CASSIGQGLSYEQYF. The CDR3 bases are TGTGCCAGCTCCATCGGGCAGGGACTCTCCTACGAGCAGTACTTC.

This clonotype was seen ten or more times. CDR3 sequence (DNA): TGTGCCAGCAGTTTATTCCTAGCGGGTCTTAGGCTCAGCTCCTACGAGCAGTACTTC. Amino acids: CASSLFLAGLRLSSYEQYF. The rearrangement links TRBV28 to TRBJ2-7; 8 positions match TRBD2. J lost 0 bases, V lost 1 base, and 14 bases had no gene match. CDR1 and CDR2 (germline): MDHEN, SYDVKM. The CDR3 covers 19 residues.

This clonotype was detected ten times or more. The J gene is TRBJ2-5, the V gene TRBV20-1; 9 nucleotides agree with TRBD1. J gave up 5 bases and V 3 bases, and 10 bases lay outside the gene matches. Germline CDR1 and CDR2: DFQATT and SNEGSKA (reference sequence). This CDR3 has 15 amino acids. DNA for the CDR3: TGCAGTGCTAGTCTGGACAGGGGAATCTTGGAGACCCAGTACTTC. It is translated as CSASLDRGILETQYF.

The sample holds a few counts of this clonotype. V is TRBV5-1 and J is TRBJ2-5, with a tentative D call TRBD2 (6 bases). Trimming pared 2 bases from V and 4 bases from J, leaving 12 bases between. CDR1 and CDR2 from the germline V gene are SGHRS and YFSETQ. This CDR3 comprises 14 residues. CDR3 protein: CASSFGSRSETQYF. Here the CDR3 DNA reads TGCGCCAGCAGCTTCGGGAGCAGATCAGAGACCCAGTACTTC.

Comments on this clonotype: This may be a read error, as it is one base from a much larger clone. V gene TRBV27 combines with J gene TRBJ1-1; 7 positions match TRBD1. The CDR3 is made up of 14 amino acids. Germline lookup yields CDR1 MNHEY and CDR2 SMNVEV (reference sequence). The CDR3 protein is CASRKEGAWTGAFF. DNA for the CDR3: TGTGCCAGCAGGAAGGAGGGGGCTTGGACTGGAGCTTTCTTT.